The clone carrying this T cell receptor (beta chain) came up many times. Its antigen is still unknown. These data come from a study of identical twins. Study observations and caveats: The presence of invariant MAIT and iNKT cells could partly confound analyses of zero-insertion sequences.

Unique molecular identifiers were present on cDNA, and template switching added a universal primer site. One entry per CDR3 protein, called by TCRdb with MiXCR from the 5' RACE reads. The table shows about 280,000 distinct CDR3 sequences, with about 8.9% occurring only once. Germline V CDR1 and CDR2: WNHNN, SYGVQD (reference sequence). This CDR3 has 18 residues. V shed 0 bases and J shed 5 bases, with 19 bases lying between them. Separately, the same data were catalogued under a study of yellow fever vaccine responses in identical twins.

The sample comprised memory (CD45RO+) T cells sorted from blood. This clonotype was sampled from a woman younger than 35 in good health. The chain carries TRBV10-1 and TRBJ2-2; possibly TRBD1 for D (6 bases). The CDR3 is CASSESDGRGRGTGELFF. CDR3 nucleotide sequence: TGCGCCAGCAGTGAGTCAGACGGCAGGGGCCGAGGGACCGGGGAGCTGTTTTTT.